This T cell receptor beta chain is drawn from a study of blood T cell repertoires in COVID-19. Whole-study context: Acute and convalescent COVID-19 samples came from the United States, Italy and Spain. Sample material is recorded as cDNA or gDNA derived from T cells, B-cell-depleted T cells, or PBMCs.

Germline CDR1 and CDR2: SGHDN and FVKESK. Between the trimmed V and J ends, which lost 3 bases and 8 bases, there was a span of 11 bases. This CDR3 spans 13 amino acids. This table comes from immunoSEQ multiplex PCR, and its TCRdb copy is limited to in-frame clones, with some not included. This sample has tens of thousands of clones, with almost 90% found just once. This receptor was obtained from a woman aged 70 to 79 with active COVID-19. The chain recombines TRBV14 with TRBJ2-1; tentatively, D is TRBD2 (6 bases). Sequenced material: peripheral blood. CDR3 nucleotides: TGTGCCAGCAGCCAGCCAGGGAGGCATGAGCAGTTCTTC. It specifies CASSQPGRHEQFF.